This T cell receptor (beta chain) was captured by sequencing in a study of T-cell memory formation after mild COVID-19. Study outcomes and limitations: Among clones contracting day 15 to 85, CD4/CD8 was balanced, whereas later expanders leaned CD4+. Detection of some responders pre-infection suggested pre-existing cross-reactive memory T cells participated.

As regards this clonotype: Its antigen remains unknown.

The authors produced TCR alpha and TCR beta cDNA libraries with sample barcodes and UMIs by 5'RACE using constant-segment primers. TCRdb reprocessed the 5' RACE reads with MiXCR, giving one entry per CDR3 protein. The sample lists under 600,000 distinct CDR3 sequences, about a fifth seen once, with approximately 8.4% in the top ten. This clonotype was obtained from an adult woman who had mild COVID-19 (a few samples of this study predate the infection). Cell type and time point are not known. Sequencing was done on a sample of PBMCs or a T cell subset sorted from them (not recorded which).

The DNA for the CDR3 is TGCAGTGCTAGAGATCGGGCAGGGGGCACGGCTTCTTCCGGGGGGACGCAGTATTTT. This codes for CSARDRAGGTASSGGTQYF. The J gene is TRBJ2-3, the V gene TRBV20-1, with a weak D call TRBD1 (8 bases). This CDR3 is 19 amino acids long. V lost 0 bases and J lost 9, with 31 bases in between. Germline V CDR1 and CDR2: DFQATT, SNEGSKA (reference sequence).